One and the same sample provided the 10 T cell receptor beta chains below, sequenced in a study of cytomegalovirus exposure and HLA in healthy donors. PCR involved 60 Vbeta and 13 Jbeta primers. Produced via immunoSEQ multiplex PCR; TCRdb's table is partial and in-frame only. The sample lists approximately 160,000 clones; 65% to 85% were seen once. Material for sequencing was PBMCs. All receptors come from a woman aged 40 to 50 in good health and CMV-seropositive.

This clone turned up a few times. This chain uses TRBV30 with TRBJ2-7; TRBD1 agrees at 9 bases. The CDR3 spans 14 residues. The junction had 5 bases not matched to a gene; V was cut back by 3 bases and J by 2 bases. Germline loops: CDR1 GTSNPN, CDR2 SVGIG (reference sequence). CDR3 bases: TGTGCCTGGAGCTTGACAGGGGGTGCCTACGAGCAGTACTTC. Protein product: CAWSLTGGAYEQYF.

This chain connects TRBV18 to TRBJ2-7, with D unresolved. Looked up from germline, CDR1 is KGHSH and CDR2 is LQKENI. CDR3 length equals 13 residues. The V gene lost 5 bases and the J gene lost 3 bases, with 11 bases spanning the gap. This CDR3 is CASSVSLIYEQYF. In nucleotides, the CDR3 is TGTGCCAGCTCAGTGTCACTCATCTACGAGCAGTACTTC.

V usage is TRBV19 and J usage is TRBJ2-7, with a weak D call TRBD1 (6 bases). Germline V lookup: CDR1 LNHDA, CDR2 SQIVND (reference sequence). The CDR3 totals 13 residues. Deletions cut 2 bases from V and 7 bases from J, with 12 bases between. CDR3 bases: TGTGCCAGTAGTATAAAAATCCAGGGGGAGCAGTACTTC. This encodes CASSIKIQGEQYF. Variable domain in full (rest from reference TRBV19 and TRBJ2-7): DGGITQSPKYLFRKEGQNVTLSCEQNLNHDAMYWYRQDPGQGLRLIYYSQIVNDFQKGDIAEGYSVSREKKESFPLTVTSAQKNPTAFYLCASSIKIQGEQYFGPGTRLTVT.

The J gene is TRBJ2-2, the V gene TRBV11-1; no firm D call. The germline V gene encodes CDR1 SGHAT and CDR2 FQDESV (reference sequence). V dropped 2 bases and J dropped 5 bases, with 18 bases sitting between them. The CDR3 is 17 residues long. CDR3 in amino acids: CASSLSTWAPNTGELFF. DNA for the CDR3: TGTGCCAGCAGCTTATCAACCTGGGCCCCTAATACCGGGGAGCTGTTTTTT.

The genes are TRBV2 and TRBJ2-1, with TRBD2 matching over 12 bases. Germline values: CDR1 SNHLY, CDR2 FYNNEI. The CDR3 is 15 residues long. V lost 4 bases to trimming and J lost 4 bases; unmatched junction nucleotides: 2. CDR3 nucleotides: TGTGCCAGCAGTGCTAGCGGGGGGGTTTACAATGAGCAGTTCTTC. It specifies CASSASGGVYNEQFF.

The chain couples TRBV4-1 to TRBJ1-2, with D perhaps TRBD1 (5 bases). The CDR3 consists of 14 residues. Per the germline V gene, CDR1 is MGHRA and CDR2 is YSYEKL. The V end lost 1 base, the J end lost 4 bases, and 10 bases lay between the germline ends. This CDR3 is CASSQGGGTYGYTF. DNA for the CDR3: TGCGCCAGCAGCCAAGGGGGGGGTACCTATGGCTACACCTTC.

The V gene is TRBV9, the J gene TRBJ2-1; TRBD2 matches 7 bases. Per germline, CDR1 SGDLS and CDR2 YYNGEE. The CDR3 has 16 residues. V lost 0 bases to trimming and J lost 0 bases; unmatched junction nucleotides: 3. CDR3 amino acids: CASSVAPGGSYNEQFF. The DNA of the CDR3 is TGTGCCAGCAGCGTAGCTCCGGGGGGCTCCTACAATGAGCAGTTCTTC.

This clone was seen only once. The CDR3 sequence: CASSLALGGPVNYTF. The CDR3 nucleotides are TGTGCCAGCAGCTTAGCGCTCGGAGGACCGGTCAACTACACCTTC. V usage is TRBV7-9 and J usage is TRBJ1-2, with D uncertain. The ends were cut back, 0 bases at V and 10 bases at J, with 18 bases in the middle. The CDR3 extends over 15 amino acids. Germline CDR1 reads SEHNR; CDR2 reads FQNEAQ (reference sequence).

About this clone: Other nucleotide sequences from this sample produce the same CDR3. The chain couples TRBV15 to TRBJ1-1; D is unclear. There are 16 residues in the CDR3. Per the germline V gene, CDR1 is LNHNV and CDR2 is YYDKDF (reference sequence). V gave up 1 base and J gave up 2 bases, with 14 bases separating them. Here the CDR3 DNA reads TGTGCCACCAGCAGAGTAGTTGGACGGGGAAACACTGAAGCTTTCTTT. This sequence encodes CATSRVVGRGNTEAFF.

The chain employs TRBV4-1 and TRBJ1-2, with D uncertain. The CDR3 length is 12 residues. Trimming cost V 0 bases and J 7 bases, with 6 bases left between them. Germline assignment: CDR1 MGHRA and CDR2 YSYEKL. CDR3 in amino acids: CASSQEIGGYTF. The CDR3 DNA reads as TGCGCCAGCAGCCAAGAAATCGGTGGCTACACCTTC.